What follows describes a single TCR beta chain. Its target is not known. Some clones are missing from TCRdb's copy, which holds only in-frame ones; the method was immunoSEQ multiplex PCR. Among approximately 33,000 clones, roughly nine tenths were seen once, and the ten largest hold roughly 6.5%. CDR3 length: 15 residues. The V end lost 4 bases, the J end lost 6 bases, and 15 bases lay between the germline ends. The germline CDR1 and CDR2 sequences are MNHNS and SASEGT. This entry comes from a study of T cells in localized non-small cell lung cancer. Points from the study as a whole: In uninvolved adjacent lung, T cell clonality reached its highest value, exceeding tumor. A median of roughly 52 of the top 100 tumor clones appeared in adjacent lung, which was paired and uninvolved.

The sequence came from a woman aged 35 to 75 with stage I lung adenocarcinoma. The material was peripheral blood, obtained before any cancer treatment. The rearrangement uses TRBV6-1 and TRBJ1-4; D is unresolved. The CDR3 sequence: CASSVSGSPYEKLFF. CDR3 sequence (DNA): TGTGCCAGCAGTGTGTCTGGCTCGCCGTATGAAAAACTGTTTTTT.